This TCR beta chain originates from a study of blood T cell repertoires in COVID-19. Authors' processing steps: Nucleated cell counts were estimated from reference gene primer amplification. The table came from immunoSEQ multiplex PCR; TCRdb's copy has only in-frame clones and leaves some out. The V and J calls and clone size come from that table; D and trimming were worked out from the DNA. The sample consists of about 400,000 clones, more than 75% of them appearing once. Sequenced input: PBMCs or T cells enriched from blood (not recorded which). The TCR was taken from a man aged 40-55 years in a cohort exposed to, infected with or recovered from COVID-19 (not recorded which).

The CDR3 coding sequence is TGTGCCAGCAGTGTATCGGGGAACTATGGCTACACCTTC. This gives the protein CASSVSGNYGYTF. This chain links TRBV2 with TRBJ1-2; D gene uncertain. V lost 4 bases and J 2 bases, leaving 8 bases between the germline ends. Germline loops: CDR1 SNHLY, CDR2 FYNNEI. The CDR3 is 13 residues long.